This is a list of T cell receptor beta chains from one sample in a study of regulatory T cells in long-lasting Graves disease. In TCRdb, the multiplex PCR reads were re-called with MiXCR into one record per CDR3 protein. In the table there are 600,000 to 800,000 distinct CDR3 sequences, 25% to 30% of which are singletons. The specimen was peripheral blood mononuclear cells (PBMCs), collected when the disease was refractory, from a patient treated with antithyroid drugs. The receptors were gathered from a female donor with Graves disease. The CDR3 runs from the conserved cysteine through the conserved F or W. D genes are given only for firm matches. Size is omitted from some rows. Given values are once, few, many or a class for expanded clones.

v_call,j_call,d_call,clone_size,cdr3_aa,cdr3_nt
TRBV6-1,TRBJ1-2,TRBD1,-,CAIARDSANYGYTF,TGTGCCATTGCCCGGGACAGCGCTAACTATGGCTACACCTTC
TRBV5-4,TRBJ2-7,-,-,CASSSLTGSYEQYF,TGTGCCAGCAGCAGCCTGACTGGATCCTACGAGCAGTACTTC
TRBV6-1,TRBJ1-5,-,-,CASTPRQSSNQPQHF,TGTGCCAGCACCCCCAGACAGTCTAGCAATCAGCCCCAGCATTTT
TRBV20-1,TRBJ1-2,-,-,CSARDRARPYYGYTF,TGCAGTGCTAGAGATCGGGCCAGACCCTACTATGGCTACACCTTC
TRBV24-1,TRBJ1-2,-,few,CATSDSESDSFPYGYTF,TGTGCCACCAGTGATTCCGAATCAGACAGTTTCCCCTATGGCTACACCTTC
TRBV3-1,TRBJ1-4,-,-,CASSQVMEKLFF,TGTGCCAGCAGCCAAGTAATGGAAAAACTGTTTTTT
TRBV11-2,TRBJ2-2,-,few,CASSPGRPPNTGELFF,TGTGCCAGCAGCCCCGGTAGACCGCCAAACACCGGGGAGCTGTTTTTT
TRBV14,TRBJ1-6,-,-,CASSQVGMTLHF,TGTGCCAGCAGCCAAGTGGGAATGACCCTCCACTTT
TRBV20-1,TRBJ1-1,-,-,CSARGGFNTEAFF,TGCAGTGCTAGAGGGGGGTTCAACACTGAAGCTTTCTTT
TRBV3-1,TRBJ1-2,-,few,CASSQYRANYGYTF,TGTGCCAGCAGCCAATACAGAGCTAACTATGGCTACACCTTC
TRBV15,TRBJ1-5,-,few,CATSLGVSNQPQHF,TGTGCCACCAGCCTGGGGGTAAGCAATCAGCCCCAGCATTTT
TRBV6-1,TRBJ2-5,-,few,CASSHLQGRKTQYF,TGTGCCAGCAGCCACCTCCAGGGGAGGAAGACCCAGTACTTC
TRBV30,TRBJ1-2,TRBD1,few,CAWRGTGGGYTF,TGTGCCTGGAGGGGGACAGGGGGCGGCTACACCTTC
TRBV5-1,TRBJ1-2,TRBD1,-,CASSLWDREDYGYTF,TGCGCCAGCAGCTTGTGGGACAGGGAAGACTATGGCTACACCTTC
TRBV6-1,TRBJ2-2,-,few,CAISPLSGNTGELFF,TGTGCCATCTCCCCCCTTAGCGGAAACACCGGGGAGCTGTTTTTT
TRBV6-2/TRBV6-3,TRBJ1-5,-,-,CASSPDRRGNQPQHF,TGTGCCAGCAGCCCCGACCGCAGGGGAAATCAGCCCCAGCATTTT
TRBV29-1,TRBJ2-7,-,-,CSVELGRRSYEQYF,TGCAGCGTTGAATTGGGCAGAAGGTCCTACGAGCAGTACTTC
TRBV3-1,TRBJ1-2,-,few,CASSQRGSSGYTF,TGTGCCAGCAGCCAAAGAGGTTCCAGTGGCTACACCTTC
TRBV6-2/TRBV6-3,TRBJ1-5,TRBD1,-,CASSRPGQGGNQPQHF,TGTGCCAGCAGCCGGCCAGGACAGGGAGGCAATCAGCCCCAGCATTTT
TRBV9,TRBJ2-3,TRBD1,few,CASSVTGGAADTQYF,TGTGCCAGCAGCGTCACAGGGGGCGCGGCAGATACGCAGTATTTT
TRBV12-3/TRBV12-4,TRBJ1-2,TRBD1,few,CASSSPGQGGYGYTF,TGTGCCAGCAGTTCGCCTGGACAGGGCGGCTATGGCTACACCTTC
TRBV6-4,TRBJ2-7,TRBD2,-,CASSPPGLAGTYEQYF,TGTGCCAGCAGCCCCCCGGGACTAGCGGGAACCTACGAGCAGTACTTC
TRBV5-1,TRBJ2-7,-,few,CASSLDLSVSYEQYF,TGCGCCAGCAGCTTGGATCTGAGCGTCTCCTACGAGCAGTACTTC
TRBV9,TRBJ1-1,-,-,CASSVVWGANTEAFF,TGTGCCAGCAGCGTAGTTTGGGGGGCGAACACTGAAGCTTTCTTT
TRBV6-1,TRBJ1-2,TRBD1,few,CASSGDRVTYYGYTF,TGTGCCAGCAGTGGGGACAGGGTGACATACTATGGCTACACCTTC
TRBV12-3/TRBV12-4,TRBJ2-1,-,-,CASSDYRAITSGQFF,TGTGCCAGCAGCGATTACAGGGCGATAACGTCAGGGCAGTTCTTC